This is a list of T cell receptor beta chains from one sample in a study of shared clonotypes between healthy human individuals. Repertoires were generated with immunoSEQ multiplex PCR, while TCRdb's copy carries only in-frame clones and drops some. The sample lists 800,000 or so clones, 96% seen once, with under 0.25% in the top ten. The specimen sequenced was naive CD8+ T cells sorted from blood. The receptors here all came from a man younger than 45 in good health. The CDR3 runs from the conserved cysteine through the conserved F or W. Fields, in order: V gene, J gene, CDR3 protein.

v_gene: TRBV7-9; j_gene: TRBJ2-7; CDR3aa: CASSLGDNSYEQYF
v_gene: TRBV5-5; j_gene: TRBJ2-5; CDR3aa: CASSSPDRVSQETQYF
v_gene: TRBV5-6; j_gene: TRBJ2-1; CDR3aa: CASSGSAGDSYNEQFF
v_gene: TRBV18; j_gene: TRBJ2-1; CDR3aa: CASSPISSYNEQFF
v_gene: TRBV29-1; j_gene: TRBJ2-3; CDR3aa: CSVEGLQVPDTDTQYF
v_gene: TRBV7-9; j_gene: TRBJ1-4; CDR3aa: CASSFTGAGEKLFF
v_gene: TRBV7-9; j_gene: TRBJ2-3; CDR3aa: CASSQPSGRDTDTQYF
v_gene: TRBV30; j_gene: TRBJ1-1; CDR3aa: CAWSVSPLNTEAFF
v_gene: TRBV6-1; j_gene: TRBJ2-7; CDR3aa: CASSEFRQGTYEQYF
v_gene: TRBV11-2; j_gene: TRBJ2-3; CDR3aa: CASLGDRDRVFYTQYF
v_gene: TRBV7-9; j_gene: TRBJ2-7; CDR3aa: CASSSNRVGYEQYF
v_gene: TRBV7-9; j_gene: TRBJ1-1; CDR3aa: CASSLLPGAGTEAFF
v_gene: TRBV11-2; j_gene: TRBJ2-7; CDR3aa: CASTSNRGLATYEQYF
v_gene: TRBV5-4; j_gene: TRBJ2-7; CDR3aa: CASSWASGSYEQYF
v_gene: TRBV7-6; j_gene: TRBJ2-7; CDR3aa: CASSFRTGPSYEQYF
v_gene: TRBV10-1; j_gene: TRBJ2-7; CDR3aa: CASSYIPYEQYF
v_gene: TRBV4-1; j_gene: TRBJ2-5; CDR3aa: CASSQDLVKTQYF
v_gene: TRBV25-1; j_gene: TRBJ1-2; CDR3aa: CASSESGGGAMRTF
v_gene: TRBV29-1; j_gene: TRBJ2-2; CDR3aa: CSVEELRDGTGELFF
v_gene: TRBV28; j_gene: TRBJ1-3; CDR3aa: CASSFLTGGSGNTIYF
v_gene: TRBV30; j_gene: TRBJ1-2; CDR3aa: CAWSVTGESEGYTF
v_gene: TRBV27; j_gene: TRBJ2-7; CDR3aa: CASSTGTSGRSWAYEQYF
v_gene: TRBV18; j_gene: TRBJ2-2; CDR3aa: CASSPPTPNTGELFF
v_gene: TRBV5-5; j_gene: TRBJ2-1; CDR3aa: CASSLGGETYNEQFF
v_gene: TRBV4-1; j_gene: TRBJ1-2; CDR3aa: CASSQVQQGGLYTF
v_gene: TRBV7-6; j_gene: TRBJ1-1; CDR3aa: CASSLATGENTEAFF
v_gene: TRBV9; j_gene: TRBJ1-1; CDR3aa: CASSAANTEAFF
v_gene: TRBV13; j_gene: TRBJ2-1; CDR3aa: CASSKTSYDEQFF
v_gene: TRBV27; j_gene: TRBJ2-7; CDR3aa: CASSGGAKYEQYF
v_gene: TRBV5-1; j_gene: TRBJ1-1; CDR3aa: CASSFRGRTEAFF
v_gene: TRBV9; j_gene: TRBJ2-7; CDR3aa: CASSAGDVTYEQYF
v_gene: TRBV7-2; j_gene: TRBJ2-2; CDR3aa: CASSLEGLTGELFF
v_gene: TRBV7-6; j_gene: TRBJ2-2; CDR3aa: CASNWGPDTGELFF
v_gene: TRBV6-9; j_gene: TRBJ1-1; CDR3aa: CASSPGPYYEAFF
v_gene: TRBV9; j_gene: TRBJ2-3; CDR3aa: CASSPQDSFITDTQYF
v_gene: TRBV27; j_gene: TRBJ1-2; CDR3aa: CASSSSGYGYTF
v_gene: TRBV5-4; j_gene: TRBJ2-2; CDR3aa: CASSLVQGDTGELFF
v_gene: TRBV18; j_gene: TRBJ2-2; CDR3aa: CASSQATAPGLAAGELFF
v_gene: TRBV11-2; j_gene: TRBJ2-7; CDR3aa: CATRGGEEFYEQYF
v_gene: TRBV11-2; j_gene: TRBJ2-7; CDR3aa: CASSPEDLTYEQYF
v_gene: TRBV30; j_gene: TRBJ2-7; CDR3aa: CACELDQGQPYEQYF
v_gene: TRBV7-7; j_gene: TRBJ2-3; CDR3aa: CASSLLAGEETDTQYF
v_gene: TRBV10-2; j_gene: TRBJ2-7; CDR3aa: CASLGSYEQYF
v_gene: TRBV13; j_gene: TRBJ1-3; CDR3aa: CASRGGNTIYF